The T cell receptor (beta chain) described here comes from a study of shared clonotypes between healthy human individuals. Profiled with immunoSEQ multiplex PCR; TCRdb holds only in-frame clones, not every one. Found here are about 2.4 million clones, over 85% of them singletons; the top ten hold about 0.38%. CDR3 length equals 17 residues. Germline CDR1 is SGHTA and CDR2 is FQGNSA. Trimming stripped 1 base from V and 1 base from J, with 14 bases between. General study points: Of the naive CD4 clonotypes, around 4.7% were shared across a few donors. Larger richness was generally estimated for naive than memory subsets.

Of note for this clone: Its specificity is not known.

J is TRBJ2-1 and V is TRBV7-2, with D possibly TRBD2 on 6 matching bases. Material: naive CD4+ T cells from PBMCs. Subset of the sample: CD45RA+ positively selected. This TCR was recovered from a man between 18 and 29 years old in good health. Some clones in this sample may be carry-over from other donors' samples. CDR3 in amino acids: CASSLGVSGRSYNEQFF. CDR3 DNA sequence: TGTGCCAGCAGCTTAGGGGTTAGCGGTAGGTCCTACAATGAGCAGTTCTTC. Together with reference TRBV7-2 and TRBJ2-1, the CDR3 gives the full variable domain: GAGVSQSPSNKVTEKGKDVELRCDPISGHTALYWYRQSLGQGLEFLIYFQGNSAPDKSGLPSDRFSAERTGGSVSTLTIQRTQQEDSAVYLCASSLGVSGRSYNEQFFGPGTRLTVL.